These 2 T cell receptor beta chains share one sample of origin, sequenced in a study of PD-L1 blockade in urothelial cancer. Only in-frame clones appear in the TCRdb table, and some are missing; sequencing was by immunoSEQ multiplex PCR. The sample records 95,000 to 100,000 clones, roughly 91% being singletons. Time point reported: pretreatment peripheral blood. Sequenced here: PBMCs, sampled around atezolizumab (anti-PD-L1) treatment. The receptors were sampled from a man aged 55 to 70 with urothelial cancer.

The chain uses TRBV27 and TRBJ1-6; D call uncertain. Between the trimmed V and J ends, which lost 1 base and 4 bases, there was a span of 11 bases. CDR1 is MNHEY and CDR2 is SMNVEV in the germline V gene (reference sequence). CDR3 size: 16 residues. The CDR3, as DNA: TGTGCCAGCAGTTTATGGGCAAAGCCTTATAATTCACCCCTCCACTTT. Protein: CASSLWAKPYNSPLHF.

The gene calls are TRBV6-5 and TRBJ2-1; D ambiguous. This CDR3 spans 15 amino acids. Looked up from germline, CDR1 is MNHEY and CDR2 is SVGAGI. V lost 2 bases to trimming and J lost 2 bases, with 10 bases between them. The CDR3 DNA follows: TGTGCCAGCAGTTACGGCGGCCAACCCTACAATGAGCAGTTCTTC. Translated, it gives CASSYGGQPYNEQFF.